This section outlines one TCR beta chain sequence together with its context. What it binds is not known. Primers included in the PCR were 60 Vbeta and 13 Jbeta primers. Clones were sequenced by immunoSEQ multiplex PCR, and TCRdb holds only the in-frame ones, with some missing. Here the sample spans 150,000 to 200,000 clones, 80% being singletons. The record originates from a study of cytomegalovirus exposure and HLA in healthy donors. Study-level background: Across around 400 genotyped donors, 81% landed in the Caucasian-associated ancestry cluster.

Whole-study results and caveats: According to the study, 150 to 200 TCR beta chains were cytomegalovirus-associated. Later on, an analysis found that several of the most significant clusters appeared to be linked to common viral pathogens, which included parvovirus B19.

Germline V gene sequence: CDR1 MRHNA, CDR2 SNTAGT. This CDR3 has 16 amino acids. Trimming at V came to 0 bases and at J to 3 bases, leaving 3 bases not matched to a gene. The chain joins TRBV6-4 to TRBJ2-1, with 9 bases aligning to TRBD2. Sequencing input: PBMCs. The receptor was derived from a man between 18 and 35 years old in good health and CMV-seropositive. The CDR3 loop reads CASSDSASGDYNEQFF. The CDR3 DNA reads TGTGCCAGCAGTGACTCGGCTAGCGGGGACTACAATGAGCAGTTCTTC.